This TCR beta chain was sequenced in a study of shared clonotypes between healthy human individuals. In the authors' methods: There were no quality scores in the junction-only immunoSEQ sequences, so filtering differed. Measured with immunoSEQ multiplex PCR; TCRdb has only the in-frame clones, and not every one. V, J and clone size derive from that table, while D and trimming were established from the DNA sequence. The top ten clones hold roughly 1.5% of a sample with about 1 million clones, roughly 70% of them seen once. The CDR3 contains 14 residues. V trimming: 3 bases; J trimming: 2 bases; junction bases outside the gene matches: 4. The V gene's germline CDR1 is SGHTA and CDR2 FQGNSA.

This clonotype was sampled from a man younger than 35 in good health. V is TRBV7-2 and J is TRBJ2-7, with 7 bases lining up with TRBD1. Sample: memory CD4+ T cells sorted from blood. The subset: CD45RA-negative fraction. The CDR3 spells CASSFSTGPYEQYF. CDR3 sequence (DNA): TGTGCCAGCAGCTTTTCGACAGGGCCCTACGAGCAGTACTTC.